The clone carrying this T cell receptor (beta chain) was seen more than once but under ten times. The CDR3 has 14 amino acids. Germline CDR1 and CDR2: ENHRY and SYGVKD. V was shortened by 3 bases and J by 8 bases, with 14 bases between the two germline ends. MiXCR was run by TCRdb on the 5' RACE reads, yielding one entry per CDR3 protein. Of hundreds of thousands of distinct CDR3 sequences listed, 6.1% were seen once; the top ten hold about 2%. These data belong to a study of identical twins. Sample: naive T cells sorted from blood. J is TRBJ2-1 and V is TRBV10-3, with TRBD1 as a possible D gene (7 bases). This TCR came from a young man in good health. CDR3 DNA sequence: TGTGCCATCAGTGATCGAGACAGGGAGGATGAGCAGTTCTTC. Its protein product is CAISDRDREDEQFF.